Shown below are 10 T cell receptor beta chains from a single sample sequenced in a study of T cell clonotyping in hematopoietic cell transplantation (TCRdb year 2021). The sample's time point label, decoded: recipient sample about 28 days before transplant, after cytoreduction. The receptor library was made with the immunoSEQ multiplex PCR assay. The immuneACCESS repertoire file appears here via TCRdb, limited to in-frame rearrangements. These files lack a portion of the clones; in checked studies, under half of the deficit traces to unresolved V genes, and the cause of the others is not known. This sample gives approximately 30,000 clones in total; roughly 84% of them show up just once. The top ten hold roughly 1.9% of the sample. Material: peripheral blood mononuclear cells, obtained before stem cell transplant. These receptors were collected from a man aged 35 to 55 with acute myeloid leukemia. Some clones in this sample may be carry-over from other donors' samples.

V is TRBV19 and J is TRBJ2-2; tentatively, D is TRBD1 (5 bases). The V gene's germline CDR1 is LNHDA and CDR2 SQIVND (reference sequence). Trimming cost V 5 bases and J 4 bases, with 17 bases left between them. The CDR3 sequence is 16 residues long. This CDR3 is CASSPPQGRSTGELFF. For the CDR3, the DNA is TGTGCCAGTAGTCCCCCCCAGGGTCGGAGCACCGGGGAGCTGTTTTTT.

This chain uses TRBV6-5 with TRBJ2-2; D may be TRBD2 (6 bases). The CDR3 is 16 amino acids. Between the trimmed V and J ends, which lost 2 bases and 6 bases, there was a span of 16 bases. Germline V lookup: CDR1 MNHEY, CDR2 SVGAGI. The CDR3 loop is CASSYKGSWGAGELFF. The CDR3 DNA sequence: TGTGCCAGCAGTTACAAAGGTTCATGGGGGGCCGGGGAGCTGTTTTTT.

This chain links TRBV6-5 with TRBJ2-7; the D is unclear. V lost 6 bases and J 3 bases, leaving 12 bases between the germline ends. Germline V gene sequence: CDR1 MNHEY, CDR2 SVGAGI. The CDR3 extends over 13 amino acids. CDR3: CASRRSRFYEQYF. The CDR3 DNA is TGTGCCAGCAGAAGGTCTCGATTCTACGAGCAGTACTTC.

This chain joins TRBV10-3 and TRBJ2-1, with 9 bases that match TRBD1. The CDR3 contains 14 residues. V shed 5 bases, J shed 5 bases, and the junction held 4 bases outside the gene matches. The germline gives CDR1 ENHRY, CDR2 SYGVKD. CDR3 sequence reads: CAISRGDRDNEQFF. The CDR3 DNA is TGTGCCATCAGTCGGGGGGACAGGGACAATGAGCAGTTCTTC.

The chain is built from TRBV10-3 and TRBJ1-2, with D possibly being TRBD1 (6 bases). Trimming stripped 4 bases from V and 8 bases from J, with 17 bases between. Germline CDR1 is ENHRY and CDR2 is SYGVKD. The CDR3 runs 14 residues. The CDR3 region has the DNA TGTGCCATCAGTGGGGCTCAGGGGCAGGTCGGCTACACCTTC. Translating gives CAISGAQGQVGYTF.

A single count supports this clone. The rearrangement joins TRBV30 to TRBJ2-7; tentatively, D is TRBD1 or TRBD2 (6 bases each). The CDR3 runs 12 residues. V was shortened by 4 bases and J by 4 bases, with 11 bases between the two germline ends. The germline V gene has CDR1 GTSNPN and CDR2 SVGIG (reference sequence). The CDR3 sequence: CAWNSGAYEQYF. CDR3 coding DNA: TGTGCCTGGAATTCGGGGGCGTACGAGCAGTACTTC.

This clone was seen a single time. The chain combines TRBV6-6 with TRBJ2-7; 10 bases fit TRBD2. The CDR3 runs 12 residues. The V gene's germline CDR1 is MNHNY and CDR2 SVGAGI (reference sequence). The V gene end was trimmed by 8 bases and the J gene end by 3 bases; junction bases not matched to a gene: 1. The CDR3 reads CASGLADYEQYF. The CDR3 coding sequence is TGTGCCAGCGGACTAGCGGACTACGAGCAGTACTTC.

The chain combines TRBV5-1 with TRBJ2-7; a possible D gene is TRBD2 (6 bases). V was trimmed by 0 bases and J by 5 bases, leaving 9 bases between them. The CDR3 is 13 amino acids. Germline lookup yields CDR1 SGHRS and CDR2 YFSETQ. CDR3 coding DNA: TGCGCCAGCAGCTTGGGACTAGTCCACGAGCAGTACTTC. As protein: CASSLGLVHEQYF.

This clone was seen a few times. In DNA form, the CDR3 reads TGTGCCAGCTCAACAGGGAGCTCTGGAAACACCATATATTTT. This gives the protein CASSTGSSGNTIYF. V and J are TRBV2 and TRBJ1-3, with TRBD1 as a possible D gene (6 bases). The germline V gene has CDR1 SNHLY and CDR2 FYNNEI. V was pared by 8 bases and J by 0 bases, with 11 bases between. The CDR3 runs to 14 residues.

V and J are TRBV11-3 and TRBJ1-2; TRBD1 agrees at 7 bases. The CDR3 contains 13 residues. Germline V lookup: CDR1 SGHNT, CDR2 YENEEA. V trimming: 5 bases; J trimming: 8 bases; junction bases outside the gene matches: 8. CDR3 amino acids: CASSQRGQSGYTF. CDR3 nucleotide sequence: TGTGCCAGCAGCCAGAGGGGACAGTCCGGCTACACCTTC.